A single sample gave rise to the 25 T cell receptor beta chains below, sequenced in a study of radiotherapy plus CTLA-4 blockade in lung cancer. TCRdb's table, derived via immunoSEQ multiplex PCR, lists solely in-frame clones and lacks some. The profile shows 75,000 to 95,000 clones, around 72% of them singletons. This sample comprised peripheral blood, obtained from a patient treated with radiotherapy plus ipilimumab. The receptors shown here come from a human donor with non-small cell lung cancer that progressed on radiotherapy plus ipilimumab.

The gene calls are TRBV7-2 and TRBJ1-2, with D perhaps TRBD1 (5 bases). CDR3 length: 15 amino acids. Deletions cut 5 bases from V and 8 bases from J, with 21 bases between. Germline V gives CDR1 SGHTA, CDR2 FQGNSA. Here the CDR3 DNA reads TGTGCCAGCAGCCCGGGGACCACAGATAGTCGCGGCTACACCTTC. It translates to CASSPGTTDSRGYTF.

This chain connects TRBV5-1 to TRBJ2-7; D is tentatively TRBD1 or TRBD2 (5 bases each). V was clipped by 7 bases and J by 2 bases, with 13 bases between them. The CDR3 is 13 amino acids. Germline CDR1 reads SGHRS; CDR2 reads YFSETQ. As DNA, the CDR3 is TGCGCCAGCGGCGAGGGGCGGACCTACGAGCAGTACTTC. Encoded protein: CASGEGRTYEQYF. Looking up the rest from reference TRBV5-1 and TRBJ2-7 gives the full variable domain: KAGVTQTPRYLIKTRGQQVTLSCSPISGHRSVSWYQQTPGQGLQFLFEYFSETQRNKGNFPGRFSGRQFSNSRSEMNVSTLELGDSALYLCASGEGRTYEQYFGPGTRLTVT.

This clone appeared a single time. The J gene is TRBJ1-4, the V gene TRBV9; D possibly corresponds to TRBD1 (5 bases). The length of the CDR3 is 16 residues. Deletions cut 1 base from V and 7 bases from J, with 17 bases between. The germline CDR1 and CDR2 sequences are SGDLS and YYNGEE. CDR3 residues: CASSVYGTERGEKLFF. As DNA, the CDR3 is TGTGCCAGCAGCGTATATGGGACGGAGCGTGGTGAAAAACTGTTTTTT.

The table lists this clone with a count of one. The CDR3 loop reads CASSELQGPSYEQYF. The CDR3 coding sequence is TGTGCCAGCAGTGAACTGCAGGGTCCCTCCTACGAGCAGTACTTC. This sequence joins TRBV2 and TRBJ2-7, with D possibly being TRBD1 (5 bases). V lost 2 bases to trimming and J lost 0 bases, with 11 bases between them. The CDR3 totals 15 residues. CDR1 SNHLY and CDR2 FYNNEI come from the germline V gene.

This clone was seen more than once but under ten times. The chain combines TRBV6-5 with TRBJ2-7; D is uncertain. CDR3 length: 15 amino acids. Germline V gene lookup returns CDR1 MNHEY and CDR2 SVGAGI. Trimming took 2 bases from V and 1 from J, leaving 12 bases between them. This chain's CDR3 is CASSYPQPSSYEQYF. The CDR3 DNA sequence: TGTGCCAGCAGTTACCCACAACCGAGTTCCTACGAGCAGTACTTC.

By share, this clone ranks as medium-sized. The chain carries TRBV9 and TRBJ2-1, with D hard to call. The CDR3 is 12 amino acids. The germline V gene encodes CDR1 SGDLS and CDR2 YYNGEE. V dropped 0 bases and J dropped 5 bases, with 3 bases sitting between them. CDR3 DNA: TGTGCCAGCAGCGTAGTTAACAATGAGCAGTTCTTC. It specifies CASSVVNNEQFF.

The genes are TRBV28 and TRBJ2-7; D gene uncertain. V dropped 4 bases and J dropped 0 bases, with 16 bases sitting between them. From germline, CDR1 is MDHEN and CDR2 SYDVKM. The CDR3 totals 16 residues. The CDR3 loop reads CASSSAQEHTSYEQYF. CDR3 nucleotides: TGTGCCAGCAGTTCGGCTCAAGAGCATACCTCCTACGAGCAGTACTTC. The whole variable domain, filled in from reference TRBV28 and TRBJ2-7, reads DVKVTQSSRYLVKRTGEKVFLECVQDMDHENMFWYRQDPGLGLRLIYFSYDVKMKEKGDIPEGYSVSREKKERFSLILESASTNQTSMYLCASSSAQEHTSYEQYFGPGTRLTVT.

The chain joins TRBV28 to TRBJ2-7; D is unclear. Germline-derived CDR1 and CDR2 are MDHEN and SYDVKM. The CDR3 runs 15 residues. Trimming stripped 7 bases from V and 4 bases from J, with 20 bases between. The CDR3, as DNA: TGTGCCAGCACTCTCTCCCCCGCGACAAAGTACGAGCAGTACTTC. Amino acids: CASTLSPATKYEQYF.

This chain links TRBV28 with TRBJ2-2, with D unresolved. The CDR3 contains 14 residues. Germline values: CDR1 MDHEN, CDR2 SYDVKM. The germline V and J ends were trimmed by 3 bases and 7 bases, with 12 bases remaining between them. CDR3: CASSFPLTSGELFF. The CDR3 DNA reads TGTGCCAGCAGTTTCCCTCTCACAAGCGGGGAGCTGTTTTTT.

CDR3 amino acids: CASSPMGISNQPQHF. In DNA form, the CDR3 reads TGCGCCAGCAGCCCCATGGGGATCAGCAATCAGCCCCAGCATTTT. The chain recombines TRBV5-1 with TRBJ1-5, with D unresolved. Per germline, CDR1 SGHRS and CDR2 YFSETQ. V shed 4 bases and J shed 1 base, with 12 bases lying between them. The CDR3 has 15 amino acids. Filled out from reference TRBV5-1 and TRBJ1-5, the complete variable domain reads KAGVTQTPRYLIKTRGQQVTLSCSPISGHRSVSWYQQTPGQGLQFLFEYFSETQRNKGNFPGRFSGRQFSNSRSEMNVSTLELGDSALYLCASSPMGISNQPQHFGDGTRLSIL.

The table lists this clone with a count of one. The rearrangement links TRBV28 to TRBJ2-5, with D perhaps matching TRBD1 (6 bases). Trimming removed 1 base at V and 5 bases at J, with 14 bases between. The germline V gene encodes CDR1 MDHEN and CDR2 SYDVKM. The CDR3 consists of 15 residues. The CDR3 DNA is TGTGCCAGCAGTTTATTAGGGACAAAAAGCGAGACCCAGTACTTC. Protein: CASSLLGTKSETQYF.

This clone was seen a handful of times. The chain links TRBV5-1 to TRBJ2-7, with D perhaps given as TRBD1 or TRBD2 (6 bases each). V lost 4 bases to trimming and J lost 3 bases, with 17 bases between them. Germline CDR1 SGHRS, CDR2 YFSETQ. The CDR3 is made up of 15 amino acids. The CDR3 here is CASSPDPGGGYEQYF. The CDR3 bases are TGCGCCAGCAGCCCTGACCCAGGAGGGGGCTACGAGCAGTACTTC.

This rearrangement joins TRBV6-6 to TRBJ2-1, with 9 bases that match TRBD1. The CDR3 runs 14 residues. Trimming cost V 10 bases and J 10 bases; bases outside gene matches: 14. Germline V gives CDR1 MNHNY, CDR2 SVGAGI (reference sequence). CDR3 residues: CATLRDRAGKEQFF. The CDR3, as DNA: TGTGCCACTCTCCGGGACAGGGCAGGAAAAGAGCAGTTCTTC.

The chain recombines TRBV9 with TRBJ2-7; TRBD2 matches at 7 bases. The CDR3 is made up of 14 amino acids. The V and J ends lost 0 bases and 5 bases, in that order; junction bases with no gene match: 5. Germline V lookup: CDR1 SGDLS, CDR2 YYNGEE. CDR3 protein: CASSVVGGSDEQYF. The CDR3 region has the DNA TGTGCCAGCAGCGTAGTGGGAGGGAGTGACGAGCAGTACTTC.

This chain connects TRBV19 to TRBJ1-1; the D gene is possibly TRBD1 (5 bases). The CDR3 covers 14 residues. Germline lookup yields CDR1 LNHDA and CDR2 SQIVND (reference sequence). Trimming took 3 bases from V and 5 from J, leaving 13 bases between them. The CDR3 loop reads CASSIKATGTEAFF. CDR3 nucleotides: TGTGCCAGTAGTATTAAGGCTACAGGAACTGAAGCTTTCTTT.

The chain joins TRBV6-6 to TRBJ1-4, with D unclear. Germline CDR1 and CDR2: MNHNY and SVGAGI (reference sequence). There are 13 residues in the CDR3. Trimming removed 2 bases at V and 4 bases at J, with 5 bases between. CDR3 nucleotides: TGTGCCAGCAGTTACGTAATTAATGAAAAACTGTTTTTT. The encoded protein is CASSYVINEKLFF.

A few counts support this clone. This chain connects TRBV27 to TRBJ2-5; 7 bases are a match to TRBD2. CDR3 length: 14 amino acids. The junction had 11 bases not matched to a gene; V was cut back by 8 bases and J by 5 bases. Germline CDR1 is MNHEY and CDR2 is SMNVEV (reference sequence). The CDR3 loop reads CASAELGGRETQYF. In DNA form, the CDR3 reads TGTGCCAGCGCCGAACTGGGAGGGAGGGAGACCCAGTACTTC.

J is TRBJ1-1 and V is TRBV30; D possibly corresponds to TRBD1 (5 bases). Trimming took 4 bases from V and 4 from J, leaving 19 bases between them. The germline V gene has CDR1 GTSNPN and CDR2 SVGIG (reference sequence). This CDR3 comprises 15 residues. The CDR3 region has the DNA TGTGCCTGGACTTCGGATGGTGAGGGGAGCACTGAAGCTTTCTTT. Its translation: CAWTSDGEGSTEAFF.

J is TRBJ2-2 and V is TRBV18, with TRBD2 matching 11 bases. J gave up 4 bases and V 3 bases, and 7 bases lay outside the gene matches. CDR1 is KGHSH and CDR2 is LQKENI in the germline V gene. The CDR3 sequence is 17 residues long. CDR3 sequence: CASSPISGRGPTGELFF. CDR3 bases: TGTGCCAGCTCACCCATTAGCGGGAGGGGCCCCACCGGGGAGCTGTTTTTT. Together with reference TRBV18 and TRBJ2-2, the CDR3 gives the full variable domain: NAGVMQNPRHLVRRRGQEARLRCSPMKGHSHVYWYRQLPEEGLKFMVYLQKENIIDESGMPKERFSAEFPKEGPSILRIQQVVRGDSAAYFCASSPISGRGPTGELFFGEGSRLTVL.

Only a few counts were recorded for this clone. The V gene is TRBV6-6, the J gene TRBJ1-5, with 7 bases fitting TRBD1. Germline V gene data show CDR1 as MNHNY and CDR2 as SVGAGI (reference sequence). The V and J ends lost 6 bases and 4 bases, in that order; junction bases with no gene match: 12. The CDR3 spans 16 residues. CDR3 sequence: CASSTTPGGGNQPQHF. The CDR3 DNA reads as TGTGCCAGCAGCACTACCCCAGGGGGAGGTAATCAGCCCCAGCATTTT.

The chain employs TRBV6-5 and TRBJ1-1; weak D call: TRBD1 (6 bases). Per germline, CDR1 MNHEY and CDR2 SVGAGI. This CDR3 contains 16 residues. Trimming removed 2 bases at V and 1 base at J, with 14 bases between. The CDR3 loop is CASSYEGGLKNTEAFF. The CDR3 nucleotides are TGTGCCAGCAGTTACGAAGGGGGGCTTAAGAACACTGAAGCTTTCTTT.

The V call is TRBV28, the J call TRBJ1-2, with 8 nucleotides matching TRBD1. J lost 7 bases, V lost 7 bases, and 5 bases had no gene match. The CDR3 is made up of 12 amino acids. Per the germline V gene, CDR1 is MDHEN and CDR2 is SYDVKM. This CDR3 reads CASTRQGRGYTF. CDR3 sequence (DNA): TGTGCCAGCACCCGACAGGGGCGTGGCTACACCTTC.

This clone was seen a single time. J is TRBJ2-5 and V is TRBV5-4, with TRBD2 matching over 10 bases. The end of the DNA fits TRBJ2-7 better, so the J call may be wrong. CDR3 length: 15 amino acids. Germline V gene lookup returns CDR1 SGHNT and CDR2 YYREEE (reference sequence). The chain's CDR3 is CASSWGGTSAYEQYF. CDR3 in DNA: TGTGCCAGCAGCTGGGGGGGGACTAGCGCTTACGAGCAGTACTTC.

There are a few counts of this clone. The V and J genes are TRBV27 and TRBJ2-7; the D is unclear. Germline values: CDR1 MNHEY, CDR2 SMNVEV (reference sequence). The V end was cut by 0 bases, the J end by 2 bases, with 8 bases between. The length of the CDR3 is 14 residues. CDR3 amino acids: CASSLSGRAYEQYF. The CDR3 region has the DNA TGTGCCAGCAGTTTATCCGGACGAGCCTACGAGCAGTACTTC.

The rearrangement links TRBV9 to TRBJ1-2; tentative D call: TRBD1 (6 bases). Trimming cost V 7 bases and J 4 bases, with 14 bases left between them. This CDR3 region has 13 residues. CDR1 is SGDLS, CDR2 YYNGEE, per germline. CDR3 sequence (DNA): TGTGCCAGCTCCCCGCAGGGGAGCTATGGCTACACCTTC. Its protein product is CASSPQGSYGYTF.